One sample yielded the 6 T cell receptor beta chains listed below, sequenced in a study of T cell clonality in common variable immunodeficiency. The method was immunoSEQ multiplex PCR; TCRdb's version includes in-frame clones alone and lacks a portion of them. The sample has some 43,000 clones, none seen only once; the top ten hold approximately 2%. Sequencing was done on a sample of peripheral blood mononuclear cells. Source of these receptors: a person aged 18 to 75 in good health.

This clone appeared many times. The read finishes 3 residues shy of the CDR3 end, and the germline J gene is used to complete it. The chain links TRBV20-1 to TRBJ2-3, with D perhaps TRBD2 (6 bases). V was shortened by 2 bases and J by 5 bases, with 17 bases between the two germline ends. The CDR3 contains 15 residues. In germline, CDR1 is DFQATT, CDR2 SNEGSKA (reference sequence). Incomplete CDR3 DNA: TGCAGTGCTAGAAGGACGACCATGGGGGGAGATACG. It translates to CSARRTTMGGDT. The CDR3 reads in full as CSARRTTMGGDTQYF.

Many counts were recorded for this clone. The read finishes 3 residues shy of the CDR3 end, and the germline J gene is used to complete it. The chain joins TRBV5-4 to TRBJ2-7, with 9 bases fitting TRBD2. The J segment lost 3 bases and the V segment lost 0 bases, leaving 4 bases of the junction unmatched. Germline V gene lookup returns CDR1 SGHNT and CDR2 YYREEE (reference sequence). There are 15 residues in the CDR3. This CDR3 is CASSLGLAESYEQYF. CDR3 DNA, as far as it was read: TGTGCCAGCAGCTTGGGACTAGCGGAAAGCTACGAG.

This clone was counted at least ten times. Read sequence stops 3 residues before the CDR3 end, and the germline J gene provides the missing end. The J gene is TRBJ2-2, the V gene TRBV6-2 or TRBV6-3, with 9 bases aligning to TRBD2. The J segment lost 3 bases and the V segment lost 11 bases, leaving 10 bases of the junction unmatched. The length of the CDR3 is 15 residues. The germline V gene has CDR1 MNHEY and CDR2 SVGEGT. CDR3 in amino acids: CAGTIAGADTGELFF. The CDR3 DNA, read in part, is TGTGCCGGCACAATAGCGGGGGCCGACACCGGGGAG.

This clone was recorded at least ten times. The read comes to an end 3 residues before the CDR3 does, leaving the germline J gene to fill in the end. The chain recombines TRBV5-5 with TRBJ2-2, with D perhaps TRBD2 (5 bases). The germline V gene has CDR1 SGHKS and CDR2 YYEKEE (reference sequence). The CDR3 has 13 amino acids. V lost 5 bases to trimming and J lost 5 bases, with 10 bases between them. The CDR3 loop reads CASRLGWTGELFF. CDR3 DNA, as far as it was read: TGTGCCAGCAGACTAGGATGGACCGGGGAG. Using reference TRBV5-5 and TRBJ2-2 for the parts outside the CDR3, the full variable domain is DAGVTQSPTHLIKTRGQQVTLRCSPISGHKSVSWYQQVLGQGPQFIFQYYEKEERGRGNFPDRFSARQFPNYSSELNVNALLLGDSALYLCASRLGWTGELFFGEGSRLTVL.

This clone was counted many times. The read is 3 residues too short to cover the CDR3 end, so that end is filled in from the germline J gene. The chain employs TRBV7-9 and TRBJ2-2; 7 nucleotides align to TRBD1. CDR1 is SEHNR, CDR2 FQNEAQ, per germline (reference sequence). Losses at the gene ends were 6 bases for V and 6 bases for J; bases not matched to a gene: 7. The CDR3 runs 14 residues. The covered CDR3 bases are TGTGCCAGCAGATGGGGGACAGTTGCCGGGGAG. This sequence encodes CASRWGTVAGE. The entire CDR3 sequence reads CASRWGTVAGELFF.

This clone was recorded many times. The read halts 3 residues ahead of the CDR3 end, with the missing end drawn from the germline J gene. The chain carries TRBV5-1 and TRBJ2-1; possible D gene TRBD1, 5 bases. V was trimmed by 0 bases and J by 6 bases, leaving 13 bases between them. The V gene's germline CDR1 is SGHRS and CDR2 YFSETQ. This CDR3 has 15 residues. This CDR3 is CASSLEPKGSNEQFF. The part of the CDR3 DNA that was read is TGCGCCAGCAGCTTGGAACCTAAGGGGTCCAATGAG. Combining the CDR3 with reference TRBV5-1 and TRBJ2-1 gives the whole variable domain KAGVTQTPRYLIKTRGQQVTLSCSPISGHRSVSWYQQTPGQGLQFLFEYFSETQRNKGNFPGRFSGRQFSNSRSEMNVSTLELGDSALYLCASSLEPKGSNEQFFGPGTRLTVL.